One and the same sample provided the 3 T cell receptor beta chains below, sequenced in a study of control samples from healthy donors and cancer patients. Measured with immunoSEQ multiplex PCR; TCRdb has only the in-frame clones, and not every one. This sample has about 130,000 clones; about 88% occur once, and the top ten carry 3.2%. Material: blood. The receptors come from a man between 45 and 60 years old in good health.

J is TRBJ1-2 and V is TRBV4-2; TRBD1 is a possible D gene (5 bases). Germline V gives CDR1 LGHNA, CDR2 YNFKEQ. Trimming left V 4 bases short and J 7 bases short, with 13 bases between. The CDR3 runs to 13 residues. In nucleotides, the CDR3 is TGTGCCAGCAGCCCAGACCAGGGATTTGGCTACACCTTC. Its protein product is CASSPDQGFGYTF.

This chain links TRBV19 with TRBJ1-5; TRBD1 matches at 7 bases. The CDR3 has 16 residues. Per germline, CDR1 LNHDA and CDR2 SQIVND (reference sequence). V was clipped by 7 bases and J by 0 bases; unmatched bases: 9. The CDR3 is CASKFGAGGSNQPQHF. The CDR3 coding sequence is TGTGCCAGTAAGTTTGGGGCAGGGGGTAGCAATCAGCCCCAGCATTTT.

The chain recombines TRBV28 with TRBJ2-7, with 15 bases matching TRBD2. CDR3 length equals 15 residues. Germline V gene lookup returns CDR1 MDHEN and CDR2 SYDVKM. V lost 6 bases, J lost 7 bases, and 7 bases stayed unmatched. The CDR3 DNA sequence: TGTGCCAGCAGGCTGGGACTAGCGGGGGGTATGGAGCAGTACTTC. Translated: CASRLGLAGGMEQYF. Complete variable domain (other parts from reference TRBV28 and TRBJ2-7): DVKVTQSSRYLVKRTGEKVFLECVQDMDHENMFWYRQDPGLGLRLIYFSYDVKMKEKGDIPEGYSVSREKKERFSLILESASTNQTSMYLCASRLGLAGGMEQYFGPGTRLTVT.